The following is a T cell receptor beta chain sequence with its context. Its antigen is not known. This sample stems from a study of chemoradiotherapy in HPV16-positive cancers. Notes on the study in general: In HPV16-positive patients, HPV-responsive T-cell expansion tracked better recurrence-free survival.

Using immunoSEQ multiplex PCR, the repertoire was profiled, and TCRdb retains in-frame clones only, with some absent. The data hold 9,000 or so clones, with less than 75% observed a single time. The TCR originated in a human donor with HPV-associated anogenital cancer. Material: tumor tissue, obtained from a patient who underwent chemoradiotherapy.

The CDR3 sequence: CASSSTSAGETQYF. The CDR3 DNA follows: TGTGCCAGCAGCTCGACTAGCGCTGGAGAGACCCAGTACTTC. The chain recombines TRBV4-2 with TRBJ2-5; 8 bases match TRBD2. Germline V gene lookup returns CDR1 LGHNA and CDR2 YNFKEQ. The CDR3 runs to 14 residues. The J segment lost 4 bases and the V segment lost 5 bases, leaving 6 bases of the junction unmatched.